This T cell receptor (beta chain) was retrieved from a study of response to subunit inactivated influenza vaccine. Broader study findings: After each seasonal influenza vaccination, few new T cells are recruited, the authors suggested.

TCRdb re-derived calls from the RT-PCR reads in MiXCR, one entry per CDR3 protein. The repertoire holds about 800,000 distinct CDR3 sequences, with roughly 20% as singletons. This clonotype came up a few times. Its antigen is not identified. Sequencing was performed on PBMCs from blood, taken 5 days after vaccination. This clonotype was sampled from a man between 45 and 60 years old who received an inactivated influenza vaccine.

The DNA of the CDR3 is TGCGCCAGCAGCTTGAGGGCATACGACTCTGGGGCCAACGTCCTGACTTTC. It is translated as CASSLRAYDSGANVLTF. This chain links TRBV5-1 with TRBJ2-6; the D is unclear. With 1 base removed from V and 0 bases from J, the gap between germline ends came to 11 bases. The V gene's germline CDR1 is SGHRS and CDR2 YFSETQ. This CDR3 comprises 17 residues. The variable domain in full, completed from reference TRBV5-1 and TRBJ2-6, reads KAGVTQTPRYLIKTRGQQVTLSCSPISGHRSVSWYQQTPGQGLQFLFEYFSETQRNKGNFPGRFSGRQFSNSRSEMNVSTLELGDSALYLCASSLRAYDSGANVLTFGAGSRLTVL.